A single sample gave rise to the 27 T cell receptor beta chains below, sequenced in a study of CD8 T cell repertoires and HIV-1 epitope variants (TCRdb year 2020). Receptors were amplified or captured by the immunoSEQ multiplex PCR assay. TCRdb provides this immuneACCESS table in a form limited to in-frame rearrangements. Some clones are lacking; in checked studies, under half of them reflect an unresolved V gene, and why the rest are absent is not known. Counted in this sample were about 4,500 clones; about 70% of them appeared once. In total, the top ten clones hold around 40% of the sample. The antigens for these receptors are not known. The sequencing sample was made of cultured CD8+ T cells derived from PBMCs. The receptors derive from a male donor with HIV.

The chain carries TRBV29-1 and TRBJ2-7; 9 bases line up with TRBD1. CDR1 SQVTM and CDR2 ANQGSEA come from the germline V gene. The CDR3 has 13 amino acids. V dropped 3 bases and J dropped 5; count of bases not matched to a gene: 5. The CDR3 loop is CSVETTGGNEQYF. The DNA of the CDR3 is TGCAGCGTTGAGACTACAGGGGGCAACGAGCAGTACTTC.

This clone has only one observation. This chain links TRBV27 with TRBJ2-3; D remains ambiguous. Trimming removed 3 bases from V and 1 base from J, with 11 bases in between. The CDR3 is made up of 15 amino acids. Germline-derived CDR1 and CDR2 are MNHEY and SMNVEV (reference sequence). The CDR3 protein is CASSFSPGGTDTQYF. The CDR3 DNA sequence: TGTGCCAGCAGTTTTAGCCCGGGTGGCACAGATACGCAGTATTTT.

Only a few counts were recorded for this clone. The gene calls are TRBV2 and TRBJ2-7; TRBD1 matches 8 bases. The ends lost 1 base at V and 2 bases at J; junction bases unmatched: 1. This CDR3 has 14 amino acids. The germline gives CDR1 SNHLY, CDR2 FYNNEI. This chain's CDR3 is CASSEGTGTYEQYF. The CDR3 coding sequence is TGTGCCAGCAGTGAAGGGACAGGGACCTACGAGCAGTACTTC. The whole variable domain, filled in from reference TRBV2 and TRBJ2-7, reads EPEVTQTPSHQVTQMGQEVILRCVPISNHLYFYWYRQILGQKVEFLVSFYNNEISEKSEIFDDQFSVERPDGSNFTLKIRSTKLEDSAMYFCASSEGTGTYEQYFGPGTRLTVT.

The rearrangement uses TRBV7-9 and TRBJ2-1; possible D gene TRBD2, 6 bases. Germline CDR1 and CDR2: SEHNR and FQNEAQ (reference sequence). CDR3 length: 13 residues. V was cut by 6 bases and J by 5 bases, with 11 bases left in between. The CDR3 sequence: CASRSGGDNEQFF. CDR3 DNA sequence: TGTGCCAGCAGAAGCGGAGGGGACAATGAGCAGTTCTTC.

The gene calls are TRBV28 and TRBJ2-2; TRBD2 matches 8 bases. Germline V gene data show CDR1 as MDHEN and CDR2 as SYDVKM. J was trimmed by 5 bases and V by 6 bases; bases with no gene match: 17. There are 18 residues in the CDR3. The CDR3 region is CASSTPWPGERGTGELFF. The CDR3, as DNA: TGTGCCAGCAGCACCCCCTGGCCTGGGGAGCGGGGGACCGGGGAGCTGTTTTTT. Together with reference TRBV28 and TRBJ2-2, the CDR3 gives the full variable domain: DVKVTQSSRYLVKRTGEKVFLECVQDMDHENMFWYRQDPGLGLRLIYFSYDVKMKEKGDIPEGYSVSREKKERFSLILESASTNQTSMYLCASSTPWPGERGTGELFFGEGSRLTVL.

The chain links TRBV2 to TRBJ2-1; 11 bases fit TRBD2. Per germline, CDR1 SNHLY and CDR2 FYNNEI. The V gene end was trimmed by 7 bases and the J gene end by 7 bases; junction bases not matched to a gene: 12. The CDR3 has 16 residues. CDR3 sequence (DNA): TGTGCCAGCAATCCTCTGACTAGCGGGGAGTGGAATGAGCAGTTCTTC. It encodes CASNPLTSGEWNEQFF.

V is TRBV4-3 and J is TRBJ2-3, with TRBD2 identical over 12 bases. CDR1 and CDR2 (germline): LGHNA, YSLEER. This CDR3 has 21 residues. V trimming: 0 bases; J trimming: 2 bases; junction bases outside the gene matches: 15. CDR3: CASSQDRRGLAGGTFTDTQYF. CDR3 in DNA: TGCGCCAGCAGCCAAGATCGTCGGGGCCTAGCGGGGGGGACTTTCACAGATACGCAGTATTTT.

In DNA, the CDR3 is TGTGCCGGCGGAGAGGGGTTGGGCACAGATACGCAGTATTTT. The encoded protein is CAGGEGLGTDTQYF. The V call is TRBV13, the J call TRBJ2-3, with D perhaps assigned TRBD1 or TRBD2 (5 bases each). Germline lookup yields CDR1 PRHDT and CDR2 FYEKMQ (reference sequence). V lost 11 bases, J lost 1 base, and 16 bases lay in between. The CDR3 totals 14 residues.

The rearrangement uses TRBV7-9 and TRBJ1-2; the match to TRBD1 covers 7 bases. CDR3 length equals 15 residues. With 3 bases clipped from V and 4 bases from J, the junction kept 8 bases outside the gene matches. Germline lookup yields CDR1 SEHNR and CDR2 FQNEAQ (reference sequence). The CDR3 bases are TGTGCCAGCAGCTTCGGGACAGCCACGGTCTATGGCTACACCTTC. It specifies CASSFGTATVYGYTF.

The chain is built from TRBV28 and TRBJ2-1; D might be TRBD2 (6 bases). The CDR3 sequence is 14 residues long. V lost 7 bases to trimming and J lost 6 bases, with 16 bases between them. Germline CDR1 reads MDHEN; CDR2 reads SYDVKM. The CDR3 loop is CASNPLAETNEQFF. The CDR3 bases are TGTGCCAGCAATCCCTTAGCGGAAACCAATGAGCAGTTCTTC.

This chain connects TRBV25-1 to TRBJ2-5; D not certain. Germline-derived CDR1 and CDR2 are MGHDK and SYGVNS. V shed 3 bases and J shed 5 bases, with 13 bases lying between them. CDR3 length: 14 amino acids. CDR3 nucleotides: TGTGCCAGCAGTGAGACCGTGAAGGGCGAGACCCAGTACTTC. It yields the protein CASSETVKGETQYF.

As regards this clone: At the DNA level, this CDR3 is encoded by other sequences in the same sample as well. The rearrangement joins TRBV7-9 to TRBJ2-2; D is unresolved. The length of the CDR3 is 12 residues. V lost 2 bases and J lost 4, with 2 bases in between. CDR1 and CDR2 from the germline V gene are SEHNR and FQNEAQ (reference sequence). CDR3 coding DNA: TGTGCCAGCAGCTTAACCACCGGGGAGCTGTTTTTT. Its translation is CASSLTTGELFF.

In this sample, this clone is large. Written as DNA, the CDR3 is TGCGCCAGCAGCCAAGATGTTGGGCAGGGGAACACTGAAGCTTTCTTT. This translates into CASSQDVGQGNTEAFF. The chain couples TRBV4-3 to TRBJ1-1; D perhaps matches TRBD1 (5 bases). The CDR3 is 16 amino acids. Germline assignment: CDR1 LGHNA and CDR2 YSLEER. Trimming removed 0 bases from V and 1 base from J, with 12 bases in between.

The sample holds a few counts of this clone. An end of the junction differs from the germline gene, which may be a read error. V gene TRBV4-1 combines with J gene TRBJ1-2, with TRBD1 matching 7 bases. In germline, CDR1 is MGHRA, CDR2 YSYEKL. The CDR3 has 15 residues. The CDR3 sequence is CASSLGDSGRGGYTF. CDR3 DNA: TGTGCCAGCAGCCTAGGGGACAGCGGGAGGGGTGGCTACACCTTC.

The J gene is TRBJ2-2, the V gene TRBV6-5; D ambiguous. There are 14 residues in the CDR3. Germline lookup yields CDR1 MNHEY and CDR2 SVGAGI. Between the trimmed V and J ends, which lost 4 bases and 1 base, there was a span of 7 bases. As DNA, the CDR3 is TGTGCCAGCAGTTCGACACAGAACACCGGGGAGCTGTTTTTT. Encoded protein: CASSSTQNTGELFF.

This clone was observed a handful of times. The chain uses TRBV5-4 and TRBJ1-5; no firm D call. The CDR3 contains 14 residues. V was trimmed by 2 bases and J by 0 bases, leaving 6 bases between them. Germline CDR1 is SGHNT and CDR2 is YYREEE (reference sequence). The CDR3 region is CASSFSGSNQPQHF. The DNA for the CDR3 is TGTGCCAGCAGCTTTTCGGGTAGCAATCAGCCCCAGCATTTT.

The gene calls are TRBV7-3 and TRBJ2-3; TRBD2 matches 10 bases. CDR1 SGHTA and CDR2 FQGTGA come from the germline V gene. CDR3 length: 16 amino acids. Trimming took 5 bases from V and 5 from J; bases not matched to a gene: 10. CDR3 sequence reads: CASSPTLAGGGDTQYF. As DNA, the CDR3 is TGTGCCAGCAGCCCGACCTTAGCGGGGGGCGGAGATACGCAGTATTTT.

The chain carries TRBV1 and TRBJ2-2; the table's D call, TRBD2, has no DNA check behind it. TRBV1 corresponds to a pseudogene. The CDR3 length is 17 residues. CDR3 region: CTSSQGSGGQDTGELFF. DNA of the CDR3: TGCACCAGCAGCCAAGGTTCGGGGGGGCAGGACACCGGGGAGCTGTTTTTT.

The V and J genes are TRBV13 and TRBJ2-7; D possibly uses TRBD1 or TRBD2 (5 bases each). Germline V gives CDR1 PRHDT, CDR2 FYEKMQ (reference sequence). Deletions cut 5 bases from V and 3 bases from J, with 8 bases between. The CDR3 sequence is 12 residues long. This CDR3 reads CASSPGSYEQYF. The CDR3 region has the DNA TGTGCCAGCAGCCCAGGGAGCTACGAGCAGTACTTC. The whole variable domain, remainder taken from reference TRBV13 and TRBJ2-7, is AAGVIQSPRHLIKEKRETATLKCYPIPRHDTVYWYQQGPGQDPQFLISFYEKMQSDKGSIPDRFSAQQFSDYHSELNMSSLELGDSALYFCASSPGSYEQYFGPGTRLTVT.

The chain carries TRBV10-3 and TRBJ2-2; D possibly corresponds to TRBD2 (6 bases). This CDR3 contains 17 residues. The germline gives CDR1 ENHRY, CDR2 SYGVKD. Trimming removed 4 bases at V and 1 base at J, with 16 bases between. The CDR3 spells CAISGFVAGKNTGELFF. DNA of the CDR3: TGTGCCATCAGTGGCTTCGTTGCGGGAAAGAACACCGGGGAGCTGTTTTTT.

This clone showed up just once. The chain combines TRBV11-3 with TRBJ2-7, with TRBD1 as a possible D gene (5 bases). Germline V gene data show CDR1 as SGHNT and CDR2 as YENEEA. The V gene lost 3 bases and the J gene lost 2 bases, with 8 bases spanning the gap. The CDR3 runs 13 residues. The CDR3 nucleotides read TGTGCCAGCAGCTTGACAGCCACCTACGAGCAGTACTTC. It codes for CASSLTATYEQYF.

The chain couples TRBV11-3 to TRBJ2-1; 8 bases match TRBD2. The V and J ends lost 3 bases and 4 bases, in that order; junction bases with no gene match: 5. Per the germline V gene, CDR1 is SGHNT and CDR2 is YENEEA. This CDR3 is built from 15 residues. The CDR3 loop is CASSFRSGSYNEQFF. Here the CDR3 DNA reads TGTGCCAGCAGCTTCAGAAGCGGGAGTTACAATGAGCAGTTCTTC.

The J gene is TRBJ1-5, the V gene TRBV28, with TRBD1 identical over 7 bases. The junction had 6 bases not matched to a gene; V was cut back by 5 bases and J by 2 bases. The CDR3 is 15 amino acids. Germline-derived CDR1 and CDR2 are MDHEN and SYDVKM. This CDR3 reads CASSRGGDGNQPQHF. Here the CDR3 DNA reads TGTGCCAGCAGTCGAGGGGGCGACGGCAATCAGCCCCAGCATTTT. Filled out from reference TRBV28 and TRBJ1-5, the complete variable domain reads DVKVTQSSRYLVKRTGEKVFLECVQDMDHENMFWYRQDPGLGLRLIYFSYDVKMKEKGDIPEGYSVSREKKERFSLILESASTNQTSMYLCASSRGGDGNQPQHFGDGTRLSIL.

J is TRBJ2-1 and V is TRBV2; 7 bases line up with TRBD1. The V gene end was trimmed by 6 bases and the J gene end by 3 bases; junction bases not matched to a gene: 5. The CDR3 spans 14 residues. The germline V gene has CDR1 SNHLY and CDR2 FYNNEI. CDR3 DNA: TGTGCCAGCAGACTAACAGGGGACTACAATGAGCAGTTCTTC. Translation gives CASRLTGDYNEQFF.

Sample share makes this clone medium-sized. The chain links TRBV19 to TRBJ1-1; TRBD1 might be the D (5 bases). Germline V gene lookup returns CDR1 LNHDA and CDR2 SQIVND (reference sequence). Trimming pared 3 bases from V and 7 bases from J, leaving 15 bases between. CDR3 length: 14 residues. CDR3 residues: CASSIGGAALEAFF. CDR3 coding DNA: TGTGCCAGTAGTATTGGCGGGGCAGCCCTTGAAGCTTTCTTT.

This chain links TRBV28 with TRBJ2-7; D may be TRBD1 (6 bases). The V gene lost 6 bases and the J gene lost 3 bases, with 12 bases spanning the gap. The germline V gene encodes CDR1 MDHEN and CDR2 SYDVKM. The CDR3 is 13 residues long. In DNA form, the CDR3 reads TGTGCCAGCAGCCCCCCGGACAGCTACGAGCAGTACTTC. This translates into CASSPPDSYEQYF.

There are a few counts of this clone. The rearrangement joins TRBV13 to TRBJ2-2; no clear D. The CDR3 runs to 13 residues. The V and J ends lost 0 bases and 3 bases respectively, with 2 bases between them. Germline CDR1 and CDR2: PRHDT and FYEKMQ (reference sequence). The CDR3 bases are TGTGCCAGCAGCTTAGGGGACACCGGGGAGCTGTTTTTT. Encoded protein: CASSLGDTGELFF.